The clone carrying this T cell receptor beta chain was seen repeatedly, ten times or more. Its target is not known. The data were taken from a study of T cell repertoires in cytomegalovirus infection. J lost 3 bases, V lost 5 bases, and 10 bases had no gene match. Germline assignment: CDR1 SGHVS and CDR2 FNYEAQ. The CDR3 runs to 15 residues. From the reads, TCRdb called clonotypes with MiXCR, one entry per CDR3 protein. The data show approximately 500,000 distinct CDR3 sequences, with 16% seen just once and 24% held by the top ten. Points from the study as a whole: The cumulative frequency of public TCR beta families identified carriers of CMV plus the relevant HLA.

Sequenced material: CD8+ T cells from PBMCs. This receptor was taken from a human donor in good health (CMV status not recorded). Some clones in this sample may be carry-over from other donors' samples. The chain uses TRBV7-6 and TRBJ2-7; 7 bases are shared with TRBD1. CDR3: CASSAWATGDYEQYF. CDR3 nucleotide sequence: TGTGCCAGCAGCGCGTGGGCCACAGGGGACTACGAGCAGTACTTC.